This T cell receptor (beta chain) came from a study of T-cell memory formation after mild COVID-19. CDR3 size: 13 residues. Germline CDR1 and CDR2: SGHVS and FNYEAQ. The ends were cut back, 6 bases at V and 0 bases at J, with 9 bases in the middle. 5'RACE with constant-segment primers built TCRalpha and TCRbeta cDNA libraries with UMIs. TCRdb passed the 5' RACE reads through MiXCR, listing each CDR3 protein once. The data contain 30,000 to 45,000 distinct CDR3 sequences, approximately 10% of them singletons. This clonotype was found many times. This chain links TRBV7-6 with TRBJ2-7; the D call may be TRBD1 or TRBD2 (5 bases each). Sequenced material: PBMCs or a T cell subset sorted from them (not recorded which). The receptor's source is a young man who had mild COVID-19 (a few samples of this study predate the infection). Cell type and time point are not known. The CDR3 is CASRDGTSYEQYF. CDR3 nucleotide sequence: TGTGCCAGCAGGGACGGGACCTCCTACGAGCAGTACTTC.